This T cell receptor beta chain was found in a study of human T cells and chemical hapten exposure. Sample time point: patch test 2, 6 weeks after DPC sensitization. Described treatment: therapeutic diphenylcyclopropenone sensitization with weekly scalp DPC. Germline V gives CDR1 SEHNR, CDR2 FQNEAQ (reference sequence). Trimming took 1 base from V and 6 from J, leaving 15 bases between them. The CDR3 contains 15 residues. This clonotype was counted at least ten times. TCRdb reanalysed the RACE reads using MiXCR and keeps one entry per CDR3 protein. Of fewer than 85,000 distinct CDR3 sequences in the sample, 10% to 13% were seen once.

This chain connects TRBV7-9 to TRBJ1-2; tentative D call: TRBD1 (6 bases). The sequencing here drew on whole blood, taken in connection with sensitization to the hapten diphenylcyclopropenone (DPC). This receptor was taken from a woman in her 30s with alopecia areata. Some clones in this sample may be carry-over from other donors' samples. CDR3 DNA sequence: TGTGCCAGCAGCTTAGGTCGGACAGAGAGAGATGGCTACACCTTC. The encoded protein is CASSLGRTERDGYTF.